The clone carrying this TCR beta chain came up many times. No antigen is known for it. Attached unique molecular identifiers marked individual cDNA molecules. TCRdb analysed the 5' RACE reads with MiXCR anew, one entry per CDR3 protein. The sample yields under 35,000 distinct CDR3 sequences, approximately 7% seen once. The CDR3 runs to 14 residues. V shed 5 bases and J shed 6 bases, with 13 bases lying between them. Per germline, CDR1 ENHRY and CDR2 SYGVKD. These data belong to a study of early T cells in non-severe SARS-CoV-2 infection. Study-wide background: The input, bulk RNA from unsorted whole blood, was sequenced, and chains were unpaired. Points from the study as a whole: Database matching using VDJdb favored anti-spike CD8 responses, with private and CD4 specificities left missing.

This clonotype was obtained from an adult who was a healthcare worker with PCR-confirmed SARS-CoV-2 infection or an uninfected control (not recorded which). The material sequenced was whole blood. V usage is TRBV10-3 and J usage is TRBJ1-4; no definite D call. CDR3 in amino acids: CAISPTKSHEKLFF. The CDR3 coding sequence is TGTGCCATCAGTCCGACTAAATCCCATGAAAAACTGTTTTTT.